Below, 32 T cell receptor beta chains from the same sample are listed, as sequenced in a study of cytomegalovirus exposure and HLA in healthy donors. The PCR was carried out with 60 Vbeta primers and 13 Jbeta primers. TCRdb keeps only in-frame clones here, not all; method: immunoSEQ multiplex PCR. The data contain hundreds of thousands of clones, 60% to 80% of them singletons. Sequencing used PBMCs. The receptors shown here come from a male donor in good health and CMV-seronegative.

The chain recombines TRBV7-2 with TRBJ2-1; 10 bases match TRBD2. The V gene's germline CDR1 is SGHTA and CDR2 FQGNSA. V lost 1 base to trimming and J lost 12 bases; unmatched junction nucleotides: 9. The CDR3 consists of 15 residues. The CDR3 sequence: CASSLGTSGTNGQFF. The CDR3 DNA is TGTGCCAGCAGCTTAGGGACTAGCGGAACCAACGGGCAGTTCTTC.

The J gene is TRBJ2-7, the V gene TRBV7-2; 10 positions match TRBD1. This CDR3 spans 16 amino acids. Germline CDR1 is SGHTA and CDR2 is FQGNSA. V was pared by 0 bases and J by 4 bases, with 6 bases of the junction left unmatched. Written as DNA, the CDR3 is TGTGCCAGCAGCTTAGCCGGGACAGGGGCGCCTTACGAGCAGTACTTC. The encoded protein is CASSLAGTGAPYEQYF.

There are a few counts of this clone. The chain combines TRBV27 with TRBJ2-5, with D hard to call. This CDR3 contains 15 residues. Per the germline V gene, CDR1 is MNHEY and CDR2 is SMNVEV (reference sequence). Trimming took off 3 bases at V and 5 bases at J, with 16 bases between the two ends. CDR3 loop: CASSFLAATPETQYF. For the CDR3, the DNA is TGTGCCAGCAGTTTTCTCGCGGCTACCCCCGAGACCCAGTACTTC.

The CDR3 DNA reads as TGCGCCAGCAGCTTGGCCCGCCAAGAGACCCAGTACTTC. Translated: CASSLARQETQYF. This chain joins TRBV5-1 and TRBJ2-5, with no clear D. V lost 0 bases, J lost 1 base, and 4 bases lay in between. Germline CDR1 SGHRS, CDR2 YFSETQ. CDR3 size: 13 residues.

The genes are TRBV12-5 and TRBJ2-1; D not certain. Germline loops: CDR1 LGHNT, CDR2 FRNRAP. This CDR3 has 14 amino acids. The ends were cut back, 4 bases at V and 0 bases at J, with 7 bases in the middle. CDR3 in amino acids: CASGSSSSYNEQFF. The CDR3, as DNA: TGTGCTAGTGGTTCGTCCAGCTCCTACAATGAGCAGTTCTTC.

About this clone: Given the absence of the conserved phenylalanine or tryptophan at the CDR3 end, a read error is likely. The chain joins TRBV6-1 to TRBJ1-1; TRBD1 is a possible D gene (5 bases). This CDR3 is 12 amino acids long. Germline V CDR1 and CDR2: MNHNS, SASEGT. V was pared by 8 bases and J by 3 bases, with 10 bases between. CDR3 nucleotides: TGTGCCAGCTGGGGGGAGGACACTGAAGCTTTCCTT. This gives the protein CASWGEDTEAFL.

DNA of the CDR3: TGTGCCAGTGGGGGGGGCGCGTTTGGCTACACCTTC. Its translation: CASGGGAFGYTF. The chain uses TRBV2 and TRBJ1-2, with D perhaps TRBD1 (6 bases). V dropped 9 bases and J dropped 7 bases, with 15 bases sitting between them. This CDR3 spans 12 amino acids. CDR1 is SNHLY and CDR2 is FYNNEI in the germline V gene.

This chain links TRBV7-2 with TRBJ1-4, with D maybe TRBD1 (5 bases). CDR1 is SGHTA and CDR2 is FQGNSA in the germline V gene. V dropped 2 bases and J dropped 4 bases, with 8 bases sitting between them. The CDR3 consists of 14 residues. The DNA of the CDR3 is TGTGCCAGCAGCTTACAAGGGGTTAATGAAAAACTGTTTTTT. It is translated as CASSLQGVNEKLFF.

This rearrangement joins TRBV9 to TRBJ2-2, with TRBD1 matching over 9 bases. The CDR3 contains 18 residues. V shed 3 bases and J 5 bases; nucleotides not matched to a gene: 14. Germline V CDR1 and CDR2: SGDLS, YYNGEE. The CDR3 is CASSATPGQGGWTGELFF. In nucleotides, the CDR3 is TGTGCCAGCAGCGCAACTCCGGGACAGGGTGGTTGGACCGGGGAGCTGTTTTTT.

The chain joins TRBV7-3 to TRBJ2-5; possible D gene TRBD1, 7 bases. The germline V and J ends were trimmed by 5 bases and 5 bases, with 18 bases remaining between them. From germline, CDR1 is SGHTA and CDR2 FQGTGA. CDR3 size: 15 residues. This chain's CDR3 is CASSRRGALGETQYF. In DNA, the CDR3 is TGTGCCAGCAGCCGCAGGGGGGCCCTTGGGGAGACCCAGTACTTC.

CDR3 sequence: CASSQDLFSGVGAKETQYF. DNA of the CDR3: TGCGCCAGCAGCCAAGATCTTTTCTCCGGGGTGGGAGCGAAAGAGACCCAGTACTTC. This chain links TRBV4-3 with TRBJ2-5, with D perhaps matching TRBD2 (5 bases). The CDR3 has 19 residues. Trimming shortened V by 0 bases and J by 3 bases, and 23 bases separated the two germline ends. Germline V gene data show CDR1 as LGHNA and CDR2 as YSLEER.

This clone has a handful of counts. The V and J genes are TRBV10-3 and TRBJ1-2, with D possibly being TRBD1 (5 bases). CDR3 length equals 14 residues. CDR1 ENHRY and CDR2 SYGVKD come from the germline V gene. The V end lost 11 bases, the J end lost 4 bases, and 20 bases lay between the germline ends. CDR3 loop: CASGGGSMIYGYTF. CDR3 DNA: TGTGCCTCCGGGGGGGGTAGCATGATCTATGGCTACACCTTC.

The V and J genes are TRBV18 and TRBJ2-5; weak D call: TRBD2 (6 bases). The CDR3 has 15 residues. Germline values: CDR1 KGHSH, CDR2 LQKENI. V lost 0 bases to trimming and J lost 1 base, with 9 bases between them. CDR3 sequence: CASSPPSGGQETQYF. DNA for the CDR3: TGTGCCAGCTCACCACCGTCCGGGGGCCAAGAGACCCAGTACTTC. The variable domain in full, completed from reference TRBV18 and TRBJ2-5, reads NAGVMQNPRHLVRRRGQEARLRCSPMKGHSHVYWYRQLPEEGLKFMVYLQKENIIDESGMPKERFSAEFPKEGPSILRIQQVVRGDSAAYFCASSPPSGGQETQYFGPGTRLLVL.

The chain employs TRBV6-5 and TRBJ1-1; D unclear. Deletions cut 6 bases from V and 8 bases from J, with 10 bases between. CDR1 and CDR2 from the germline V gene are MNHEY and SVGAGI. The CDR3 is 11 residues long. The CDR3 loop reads CASRHGYEAFF. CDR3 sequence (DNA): TGTGCCAGCAGGCACGGGTACGAAGCTTTCTTT.

The CDR3 sequence is CASSAGTPAYNEQFF. The CDR3 region has the DNA TGTGCCAGTTCCGCGGGGACTCCTGCTTACAATGAGCAGTTCTTC. The chain links TRBV6-5 to TRBJ2-1; perhaps TRBD2 as D (6 bases). The ends were cut back, 9 bases at V and 4 bases at J, with 19 bases in the middle. Germline lookup yields CDR1 MNHEY and CDR2 SVGAGI. The CDR3 extends over 15 amino acids.

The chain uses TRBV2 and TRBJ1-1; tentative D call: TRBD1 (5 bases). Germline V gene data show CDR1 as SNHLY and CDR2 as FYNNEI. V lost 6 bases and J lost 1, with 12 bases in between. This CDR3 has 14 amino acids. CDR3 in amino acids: CASRPGLSNTEAFF. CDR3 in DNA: TGTGCCAGCAGGCCGGGACTCTCGAACACTGAAGCTTTCTTT.

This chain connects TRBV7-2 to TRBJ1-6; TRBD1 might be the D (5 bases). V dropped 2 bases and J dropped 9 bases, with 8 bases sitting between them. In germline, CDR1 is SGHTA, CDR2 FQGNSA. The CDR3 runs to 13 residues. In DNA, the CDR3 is TGTGCCAGCAGCTTACCCACAGGTTCACCCCTCCACTTT. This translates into CASSLPTGSPLHF.

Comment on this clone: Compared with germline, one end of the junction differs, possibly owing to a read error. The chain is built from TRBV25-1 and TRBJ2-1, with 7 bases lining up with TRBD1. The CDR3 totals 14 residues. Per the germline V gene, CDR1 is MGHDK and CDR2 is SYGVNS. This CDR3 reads CASGDRTGFNEQFF. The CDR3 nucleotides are TGTGCCAGCGGTGACAGGACAGGCTTCAATGAGCAGTTCTTC.

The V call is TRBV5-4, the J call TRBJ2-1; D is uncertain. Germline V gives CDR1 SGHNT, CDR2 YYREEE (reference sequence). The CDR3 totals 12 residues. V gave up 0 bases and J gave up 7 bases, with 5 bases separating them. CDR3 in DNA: TGTGCCAGCAGCTTGGCCAGAAATGAGCAGTTCTTC. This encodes CASSLARNEQFF.

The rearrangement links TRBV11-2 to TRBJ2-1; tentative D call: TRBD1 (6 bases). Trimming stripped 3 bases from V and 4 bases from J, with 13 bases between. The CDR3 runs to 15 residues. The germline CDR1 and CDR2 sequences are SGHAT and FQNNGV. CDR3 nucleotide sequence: TGTGCCAGCAGCTTTCGGTCAGGGGCGTACAATGAGCAGTTCTTC. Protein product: CASSFRSGAYNEQFF.

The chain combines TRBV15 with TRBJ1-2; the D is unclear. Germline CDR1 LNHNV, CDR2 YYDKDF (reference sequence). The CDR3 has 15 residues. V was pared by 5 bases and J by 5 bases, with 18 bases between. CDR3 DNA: TGTGCCACCAGCGGAGGACTCCTCGGTGTTTATGGCTACACCTTC. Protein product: CATSGGLLGVYGYTF.

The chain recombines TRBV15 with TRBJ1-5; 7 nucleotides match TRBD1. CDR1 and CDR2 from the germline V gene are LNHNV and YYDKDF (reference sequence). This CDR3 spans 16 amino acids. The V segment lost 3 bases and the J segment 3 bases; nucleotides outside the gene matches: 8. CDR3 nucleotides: TGTGCCACCAGCAGGGCTAGGACAGGCCCCAATCAGCCCCAGCATTTT. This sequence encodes CATSRARTGPNQPQHF. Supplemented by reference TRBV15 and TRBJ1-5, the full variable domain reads DAMVIQNPRYQVTQFGKPVTLSCSQTLNHNVMYWYQQKSSQAPKLLFHYYDKDFNNEADTPDNFQSRRPNTSFCFLDIRSPGLGDTAMYLCATSRARTGPNQPQHFGDGTRLSIL.

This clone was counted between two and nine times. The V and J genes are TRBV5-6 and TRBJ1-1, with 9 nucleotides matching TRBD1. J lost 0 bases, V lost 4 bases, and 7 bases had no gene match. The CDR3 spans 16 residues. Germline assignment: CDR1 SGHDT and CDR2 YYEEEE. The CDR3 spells CASSPGTGFLNTEAFF. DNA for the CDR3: TGTGCCAGCAGCCCCGGGACAGGGTTTCTGAACACTGAAGCTTTCTTT.

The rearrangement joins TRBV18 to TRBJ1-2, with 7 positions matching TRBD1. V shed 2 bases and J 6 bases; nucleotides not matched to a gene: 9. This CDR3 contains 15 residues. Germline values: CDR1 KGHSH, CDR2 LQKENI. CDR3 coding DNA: TGTGCCAGCTCACCAAGAAGCCAGGGGGGCGATGGCTACACCTTC. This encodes CASSPRSQGGDGYTF.

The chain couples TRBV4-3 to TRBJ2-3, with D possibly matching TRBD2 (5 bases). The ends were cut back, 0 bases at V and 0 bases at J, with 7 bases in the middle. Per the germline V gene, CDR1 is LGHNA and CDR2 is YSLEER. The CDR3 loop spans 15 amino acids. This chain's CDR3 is CASSQEGLSTDTQYF. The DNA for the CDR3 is TGCGCCAGCAGCCAAGAAGGACTCAGCACAGATACGCAGTATTTT.

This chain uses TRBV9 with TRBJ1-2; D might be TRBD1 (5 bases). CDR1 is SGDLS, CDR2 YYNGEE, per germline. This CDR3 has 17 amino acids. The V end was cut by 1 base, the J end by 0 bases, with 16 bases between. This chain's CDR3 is CASSVPRSGVPNYGYTF. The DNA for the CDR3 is TGTGCCAGCAGCGTACCGAGGTCGGGGGTACCTAACTATGGCTACACCTTC.

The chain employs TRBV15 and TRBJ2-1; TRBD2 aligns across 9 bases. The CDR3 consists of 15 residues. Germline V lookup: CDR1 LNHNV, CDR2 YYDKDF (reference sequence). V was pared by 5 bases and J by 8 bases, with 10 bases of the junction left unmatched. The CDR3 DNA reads TGTGCCACCAGCGTAGATAGCGGGAGTATCTATGAGCAGTTCTTC. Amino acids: CATSVDSGSIYEQFF.

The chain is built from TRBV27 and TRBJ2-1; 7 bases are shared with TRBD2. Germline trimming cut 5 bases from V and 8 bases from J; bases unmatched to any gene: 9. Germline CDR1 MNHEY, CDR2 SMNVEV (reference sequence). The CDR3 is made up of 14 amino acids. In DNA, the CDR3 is TGTGCCAGCAGTCCAAGGACTAGTTTCGATGAGCAGTTCTTC. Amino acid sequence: CASSPRTSFDEQFF.

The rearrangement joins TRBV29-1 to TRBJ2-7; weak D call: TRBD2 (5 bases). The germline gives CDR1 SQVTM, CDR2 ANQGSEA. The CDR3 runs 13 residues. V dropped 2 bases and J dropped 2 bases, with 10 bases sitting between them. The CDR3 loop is CSVERGPTYEQYF. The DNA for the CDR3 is TGCAGCGTTGAACGAGGGCCAACCTACGAGCAGTACTTC.

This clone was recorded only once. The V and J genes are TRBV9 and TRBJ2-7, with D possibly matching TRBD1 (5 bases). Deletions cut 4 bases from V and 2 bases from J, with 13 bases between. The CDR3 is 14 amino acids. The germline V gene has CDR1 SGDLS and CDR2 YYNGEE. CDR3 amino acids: CASSPSTGTYEQYF. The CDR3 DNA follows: TGTGCCAGCAGCCCAAGTACAGGAACCTACGAGCAGTACTTC. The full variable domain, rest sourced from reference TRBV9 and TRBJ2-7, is DSGVTQTPKHLITATGQRVTLRCSPRSGDLSVYWYQQSLDQGLQFLIQYYNGEERAKGNILERFSAQQFPDLHSELNLSSLELGDSALYFCASSPSTGTYEQYFGPGTRLTVT.

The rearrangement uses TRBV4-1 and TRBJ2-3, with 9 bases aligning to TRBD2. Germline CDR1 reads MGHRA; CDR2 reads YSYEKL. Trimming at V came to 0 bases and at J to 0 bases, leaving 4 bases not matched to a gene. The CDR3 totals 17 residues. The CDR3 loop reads CASSQDSLAGSTDTQYF. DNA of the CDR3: TGCGCCAGCAGCCAAGATTCGCTAGCGGGGAGCACAGATACGCAGTATTTT.

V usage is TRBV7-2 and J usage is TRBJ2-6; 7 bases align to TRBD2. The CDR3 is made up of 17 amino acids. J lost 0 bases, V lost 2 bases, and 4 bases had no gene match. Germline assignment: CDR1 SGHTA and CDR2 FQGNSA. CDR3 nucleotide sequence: TGTGCCAGCAGCTTAAACATAGCGGGCTCTGGGGCCAACGTCCTGACTTTC. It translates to CASSLNIAGSGANVLTF. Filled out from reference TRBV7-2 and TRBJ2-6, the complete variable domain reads GAGVSQSPSNKVTEKGKDVELRCDPISGHTALYWYRQSLGQGLEFLIYFQGNSAPDKSGLPSDRFSAERTGGSVSTLTIQRTQQEDSAVYLCASSLNIAGSGANVLTFGAGSRLTVL.